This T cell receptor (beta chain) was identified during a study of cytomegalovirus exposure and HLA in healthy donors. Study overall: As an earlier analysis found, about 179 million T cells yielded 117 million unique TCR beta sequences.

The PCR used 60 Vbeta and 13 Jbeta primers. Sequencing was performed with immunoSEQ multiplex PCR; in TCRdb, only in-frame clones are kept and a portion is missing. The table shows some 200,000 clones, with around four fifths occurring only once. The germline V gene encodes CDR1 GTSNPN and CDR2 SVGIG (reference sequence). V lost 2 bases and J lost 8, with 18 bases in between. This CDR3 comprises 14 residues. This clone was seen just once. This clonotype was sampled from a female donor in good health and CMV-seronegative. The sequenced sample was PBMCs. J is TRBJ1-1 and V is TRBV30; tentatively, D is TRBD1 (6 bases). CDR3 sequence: CAWSPSKQGREAFF. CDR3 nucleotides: TGTGCCTGGAGTCCAAGCAAACAGGGCAGGGAAGCTTTCTTT.